The present T cell receptor beta chain was sequenced within a study of blood T cell repertoires in COVID-19. Looking at the study overall: Nucleic acid was either cDNA or gDNA, and it came from T cells, B-cell-depleted T cells, or PBMCs.

Germline values: CDR1 MNHEY, CDR2 SVGAGI. Trimming stripped 5 bases from V and 9 bases from J, with 20 bases between. The CDR3 runs to 14 residues. Participants were aged about 18 to 100 years from roughly 26 US areas. Grouping used clinical history reported by participants in a survey and questionnaire. In its sample, this clone was seen once. Original analysis: The authors estimated nucleated cell counts from reference gene primer amplification. Profiling relied on immunoSEQ multiplex PCR, and the TCRdb table lists in-frame clones only, not all of them. That table is the source of V, J and clone size, and D and trimming were worked out from the DNA. This table has under 450,000 clones, 91% appearing once.

This TCR was recovered from a woman aged 40 to 55 who had been exposed to COVID-19. This chain uses TRBV6-5 with TRBJ2-7; tentative D call: TRBD1 (6 bases). Material: PBMCs or T cells enriched from blood (not recorded which). The CDR3 is CASSLSTGLVGQYF. As DNA, the CDR3 is TGTGCCAGCAGTCTATCGACAGGTCTCGTGGGGCAGTACTTC.